Detailed here is one T cell receptor beta chain. The assay used deep level. The protocol was immunoSEQ multiplex PCR, while the TCRdb copy is restricted to in-frame clones and leaves out a portion. The sample shows more than 550,000 clones, about 92% of them seen only once. This CDR3 is built from 15 residues. Trimming at V came to 4 bases and at J to 4 bases, leaving 6 bases not matched to a gene. The germline V gene encodes CDR1 SGHTA and CDR2 FQGNSA. Donors included only healthy HIV-negative adults lacking recent acute infections or vaccinations. Only Caucasian adults living in Nashville, Tennessee served as donors. Pooled CD45RO+ cells and CCR7-negative CD45RA+ TemRA cells made up CD8 memory. This sample is drawn from a study of shared clonotypes between healthy human individuals.

What was sequenced was memory CD8+ T cells from PBMCs. Specified subset: CD45RO+ cells pooled with CCR7-negative TemRA cells. The chain couples TRBV7-2 to TRBJ2-5; 10 bases match TRBD2. The clonotype comes from a man aged 18 to 35 in good health. Some clones in this sample may be carry-over from other donors' samples. Here the CDR3 reads CASSSGTSDPETQYF. The CDR3 DNA reads TGTGCCAGCAGCTCCGGGACTAGCGACCCAGAGACCCAGTACTTC.